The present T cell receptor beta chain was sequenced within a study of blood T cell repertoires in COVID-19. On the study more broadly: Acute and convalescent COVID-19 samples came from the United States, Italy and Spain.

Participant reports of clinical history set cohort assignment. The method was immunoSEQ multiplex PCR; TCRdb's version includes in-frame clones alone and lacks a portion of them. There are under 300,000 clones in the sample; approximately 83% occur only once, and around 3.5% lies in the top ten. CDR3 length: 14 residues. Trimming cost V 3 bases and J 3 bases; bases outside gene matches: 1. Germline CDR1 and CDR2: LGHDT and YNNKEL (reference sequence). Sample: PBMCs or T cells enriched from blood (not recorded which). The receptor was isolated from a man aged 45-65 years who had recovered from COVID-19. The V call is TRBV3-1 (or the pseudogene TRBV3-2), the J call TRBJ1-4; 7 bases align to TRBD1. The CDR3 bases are TGTGCCAGCAGCCACAGGGGGTCTAATGAAAAACTGTTTTTT. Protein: CASSHRGSNEKLFF.